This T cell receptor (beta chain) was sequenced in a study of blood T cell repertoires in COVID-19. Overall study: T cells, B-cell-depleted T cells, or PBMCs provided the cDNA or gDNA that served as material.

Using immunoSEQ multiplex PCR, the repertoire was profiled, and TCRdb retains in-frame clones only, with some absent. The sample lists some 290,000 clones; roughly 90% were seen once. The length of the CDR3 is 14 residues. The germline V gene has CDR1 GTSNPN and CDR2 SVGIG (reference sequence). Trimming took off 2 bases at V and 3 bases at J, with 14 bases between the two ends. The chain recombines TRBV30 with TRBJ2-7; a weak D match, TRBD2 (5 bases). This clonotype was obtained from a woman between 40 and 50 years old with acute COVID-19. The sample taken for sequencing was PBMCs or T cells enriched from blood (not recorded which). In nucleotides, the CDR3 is TGTGCCTGGAGTATCGGACTCAAAGACTACGAGCAGTACTTC. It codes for CAWSIGLKDYEQYF.